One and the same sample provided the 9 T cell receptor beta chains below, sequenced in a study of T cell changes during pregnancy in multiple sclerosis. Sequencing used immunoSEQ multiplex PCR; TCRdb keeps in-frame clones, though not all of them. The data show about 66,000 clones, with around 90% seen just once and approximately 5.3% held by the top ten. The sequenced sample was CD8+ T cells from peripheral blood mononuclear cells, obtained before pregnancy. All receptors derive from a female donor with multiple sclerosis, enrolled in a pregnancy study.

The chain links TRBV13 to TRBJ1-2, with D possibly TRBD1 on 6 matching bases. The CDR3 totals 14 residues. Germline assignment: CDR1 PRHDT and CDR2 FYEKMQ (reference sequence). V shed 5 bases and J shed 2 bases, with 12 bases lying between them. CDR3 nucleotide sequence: TGTGCCAGCAGCGGTTACAGGGAAAACTATGGCTACACCTTC. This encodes CASSGYRENYGYTF. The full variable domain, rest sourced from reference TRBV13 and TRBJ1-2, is AAGVIQSPRHLIKEKRETATLKCYPIPRHDTVYWYQQGPGQDPQFLISFYEKMQSDKGSIPDRFSAQQFSDYHSELNMSSLELGDSALYFCASSGYRENYGYTFGSGTRLTVV.

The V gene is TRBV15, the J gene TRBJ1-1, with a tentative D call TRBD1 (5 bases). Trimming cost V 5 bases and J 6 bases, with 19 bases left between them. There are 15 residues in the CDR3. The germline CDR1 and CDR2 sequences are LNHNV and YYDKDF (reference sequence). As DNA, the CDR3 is TGTGCCACCAGCCATCGGGGGGATCGAGGGGCTGAAGCTTTCTTT. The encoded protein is CATSHRGDRGAEAFF.

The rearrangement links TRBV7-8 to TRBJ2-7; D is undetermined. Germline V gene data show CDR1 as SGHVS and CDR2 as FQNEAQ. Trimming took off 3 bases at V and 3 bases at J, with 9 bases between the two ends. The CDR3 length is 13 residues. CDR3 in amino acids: CASSLGLNYEQYF. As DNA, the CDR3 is TGTGCCAGCAGCTTGGGCTTGAACTACGAGCAGTACTTC.

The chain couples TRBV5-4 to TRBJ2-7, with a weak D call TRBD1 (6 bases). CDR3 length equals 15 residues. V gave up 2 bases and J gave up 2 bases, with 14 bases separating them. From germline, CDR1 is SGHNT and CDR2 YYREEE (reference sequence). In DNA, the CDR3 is TGTGCCAGCAGCTTTCTTCAGGGGACCACCTACGAGCAGTACTTC. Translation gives CASSFLQGTTYEQYF.

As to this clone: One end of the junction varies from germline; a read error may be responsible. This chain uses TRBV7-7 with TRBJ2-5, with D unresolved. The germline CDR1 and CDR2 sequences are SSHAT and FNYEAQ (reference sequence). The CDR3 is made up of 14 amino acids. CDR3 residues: CASSLTGYQETQYF. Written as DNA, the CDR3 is TGTGCTAGCAGCTTAACGGGTTACCAAGAGACCCAGTACTTC.

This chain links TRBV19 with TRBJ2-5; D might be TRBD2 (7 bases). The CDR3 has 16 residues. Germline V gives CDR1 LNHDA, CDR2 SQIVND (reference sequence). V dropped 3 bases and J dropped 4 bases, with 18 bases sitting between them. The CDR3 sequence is CASSMRGGGTRETQYF. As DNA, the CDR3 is TGTGCCAGTAGTATGCGGGGAGGGGGGACCCGAGAGACCCAGTACTTC.

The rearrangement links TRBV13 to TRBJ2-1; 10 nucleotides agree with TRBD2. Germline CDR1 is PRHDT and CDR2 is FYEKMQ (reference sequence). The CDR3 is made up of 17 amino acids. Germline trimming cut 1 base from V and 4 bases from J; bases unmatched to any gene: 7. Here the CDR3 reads CASSLVGSGGLYNEQFF. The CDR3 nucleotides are TGTGCCAGCAGCTTAGTTGGTAGCGGGGGGCTTTACAATGAGCAGTTCTTC. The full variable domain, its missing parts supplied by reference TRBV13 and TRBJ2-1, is AAGVIQSPRHLIKEKRETATLKCYPIPRHDTVYWYQQGPGQDPQFLISFYEKMQSDKGSIPDRFSAQQFSDYHSELNMSSLELGDSALYFCASSLVGSGGLYNEQFFGPGTRLTVL.

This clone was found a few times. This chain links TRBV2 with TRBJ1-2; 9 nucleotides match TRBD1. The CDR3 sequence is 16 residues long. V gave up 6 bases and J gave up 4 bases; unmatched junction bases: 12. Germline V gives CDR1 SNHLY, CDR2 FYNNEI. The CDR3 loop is CASSGPTGTGFYGYTF. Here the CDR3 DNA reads TGTGCCAGCAGCGGACCAACCGGGACAGGGTTCTATGGCTACACCTTC.

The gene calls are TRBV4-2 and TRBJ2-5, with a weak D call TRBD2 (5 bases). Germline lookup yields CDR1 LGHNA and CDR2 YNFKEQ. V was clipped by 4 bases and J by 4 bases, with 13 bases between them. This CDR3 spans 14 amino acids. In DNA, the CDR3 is TGTGCCAGCAGCCGAAAACGGGGTGGAGAGACCCAGTACTTC. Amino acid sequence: CASSRKRGGETQYF.